This T cell receptor beta chain was recorded in a study of blood T cell repertoires in COVID-19. The wider study: Researchers got acute and convalescent COVID-19 samples from the United States, Italy and Spain. The analysed material was cDNA or gDNA that came from T cells, B-cell-depleted T cells, or PBMCs.

Original handling: Using reference gene primer amplification, nucleated cell counts were estimated. TCRdb keeps only in-frame clones here, not all; method: immunoSEQ multiplex PCR. V and J calls and clone size are those listed in that table; D and trimming were worked out from the DNA. The data hold 200,000 to 250,000 clones, with approximately 91% observed a single time. The CDR3 contains 12 residues. This clone was detected only a few times. The sequencing sample was made of peripheral blood. This sequence originates from a woman aged 40 to 50 with acute or convalescent COVID-19. J is TRBJ1-2 and V is TRBV21-1. TRBV21-1 is flagged as a pseudogene. CDR3 DNA: TGTGCCAGCAGCAAAGGCGGGGGTGGCTACACCTTC. Protein product: CASSKGGGGYTF.